Listed here are 8 T cell receptor beta chains from one sample, sequenced in a study of T cell responses to AZD1222 COVID-19 vaccine (TCRdb year 2021). The library was built by means of the immunoSEQ multiplex PCR assay. TCRdb limited this immuneACCESS table to in-frame rearrangements with V and J called. A share of clones is missing; checked studies link under half to unresolved V genes, and the rest is unexplained. Across this sample there are 93,000 or so clones, with about 87% seen only once. Of the sample, 20% to 25% is held by the ten largest clones. Read against the paper, the sample's time point label means: baseline before first vaccination. The sample consisted of peripheral blood, taken on day 0 of AZD1222 vaccination. The receptor set was obtained from an adult in good health.

This sequence joins TRBV6-5 and TRBJ1-3; D remains ambiguous. V was cut by 7 bases and J by 1 base, with 11 bases left in between. Germline V lookup: CDR1 MNHEY, CDR2 SVGAGI. The CDR3 contains 14 residues. This chain's CDR3 is CASTSGLSGNTIYF. The CDR3 region has the DNA TGTGCCAGCACTTCTGGCCTTTCTGGAAACACCATATATTTT.

This rearrangement joins TRBV6-6 to TRBJ2-7; 11 nucleotides match TRBD2. This CDR3 region has 15 residues. Looked up from germline, CDR1 is MNHNY and CDR2 is SVGAGI (reference sequence). The V gene end was trimmed by 6 bases and the J gene end by 7 bases; junction bases not matched to a gene: 11. DNA for the CDR3: TGTGCCAGCAGCCCAATAGCGGGGGGGCAAGGGGAGCAGTACTTC. Translated: CASSPIAGGQGEQYF.

The chain recombines TRBV4-3 with TRBJ1-5; no definite D call. From germline, CDR1 is LGHNA and CDR2 YSLEER. The CDR3 totals 13 residues. Trimming stripped 0 bases from V and 7 bases from J, with 7 bases between. In nucleotides, the CDR3 is TGCGCCAGCAGCCAAGACTCGCAGCAGCCCCAGCATTTT. Amino acids: CASSQDSQQPQHF.

This clone came up once. The chain is built from TRBV19 and TRBJ2-7; the D is unclear. Germline CDR1 reads LNHDA; CDR2 reads SQIVND (reference sequence). The V end lost 4 bases, the J end lost 5 bases, and 15 bases lay between the germline ends. CDR3 size: 14 residues. The chain's CDR3 is CASSTPDLWDEQYF. CDR3 bases: TGTGCCAGTAGTACCCCTGATCTATGGGACGAGCAGTACTTC. Filled out from reference TRBV19 and TRBJ2-7, the complete variable domain reads DGGITQSPKYLFRKEGQNVTLSCEQNLNHDAMYWYRQDPGQGLRLIYYSQIVNDFQKGDIAEGYSVSREKKESFPLTVTSAQKNPTAFYLCASSTPDLWDEQYFGPGTRLTVT.

This clone was seen more than once but under ten times. The V gene is TRBV5-6, the J gene TRBJ2-7; TRBD2 aligns across 10 bases. The ends lost 2 bases at V and 1 base at J; junction bases unmatched: 9. The CDR3 is 17 amino acids. The germline V gene has CDR1 SGHDT and CDR2 YYEEEE. The CDR3, as DNA: TGTGCCAGCAGCTTAGGGCTAGCGGGGGCTAATTCCTACGAGCAGTACTTC. It is translated as CASSLGLAGANSYEQYF.

This clone was recorded once. The chain recombines TRBV3-1 (or the pseudogene TRBV3-2) with TRBJ2-1; D possibly corresponds to TRBD1 (5 bases). V lost 2 bases and J 5 bases, leaving 13 bases between the germline ends. This CDR3 contains 15 residues. Germline lookup yields CDR1 LGHDT and CDR2 YNNKEL (reference sequence). The CDR3 DNA follows: TGTGCCAGCAGCCAATGGGTAGGCAGGGACAATGAGCAGTTCTTC. Translating gives CASSQWVGRDNEQFF.

V usage is TRBV7-2 and J usage is TRBJ2-7; 13 nucleotides align to TRBD2. CDR1 is SGHTA and CDR2 is FQGNSA in the germline V gene. V lost 8 bases, J lost 6 bases, and 13 bases stayed unmatched. The CDR3 runs to 16 residues. This chain's CDR3 is CASGTGLAGAKGEQYF. CDR3 coding DNA: TGTGCCAGCGGAACTGGACTAGCGGGGGCCAAGGGCGAGCAGTACTTC. The full variable domain, in which reference TRBV7-2 and TRBJ2-7 provide the parts outside the CDR3, is GAGVSQSPSNKVTEKGKDVELRCDPISGHTALYWYRQSLGQGLEFLIYFQGNSAPDKSGLPSDRFSAERTGGSVSTLTIQRTQQEDSAVYLCASGTGLAGAKGEQYFGPGTRLTVT.

This rearrangement joins TRBV7-2 to TRBJ2-1; unclear D gene. V lost 5 bases and J 9 bases, leaving 14 bases between the germline ends. The CDR3 contains 13 residues. Germline V lookup: CDR1 SGHTA, CDR2 FQGNSA. For the CDR3, the DNA is TGTGCCAGCAGCCTCCGAAAGGACGCTGAGCAGTTCTTC. Its translation: CASSLRKDAEQFF.